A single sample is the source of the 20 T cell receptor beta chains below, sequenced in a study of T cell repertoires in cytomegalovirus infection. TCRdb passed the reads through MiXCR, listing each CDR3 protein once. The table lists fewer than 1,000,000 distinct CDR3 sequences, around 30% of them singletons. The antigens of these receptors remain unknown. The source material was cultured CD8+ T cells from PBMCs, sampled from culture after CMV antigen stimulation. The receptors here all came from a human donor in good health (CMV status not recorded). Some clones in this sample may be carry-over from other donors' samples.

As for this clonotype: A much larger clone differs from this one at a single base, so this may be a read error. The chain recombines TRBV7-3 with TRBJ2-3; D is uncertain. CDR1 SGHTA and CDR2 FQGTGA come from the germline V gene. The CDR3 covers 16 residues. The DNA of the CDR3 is TGTACCAGCAGCTTAACGGCAATAGCAGATACAGATACGCAGTATTTT. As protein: CTSSLTAIADTDTQYF.

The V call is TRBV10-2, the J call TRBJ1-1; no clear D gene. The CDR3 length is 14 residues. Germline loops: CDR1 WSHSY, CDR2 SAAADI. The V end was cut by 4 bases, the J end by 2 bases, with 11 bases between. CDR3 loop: CASSVSRLNTEAFF. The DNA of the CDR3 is TGCGCCAGCAGTGTTAGCCGGCTAAACACTGAAGCTTTCTTT.

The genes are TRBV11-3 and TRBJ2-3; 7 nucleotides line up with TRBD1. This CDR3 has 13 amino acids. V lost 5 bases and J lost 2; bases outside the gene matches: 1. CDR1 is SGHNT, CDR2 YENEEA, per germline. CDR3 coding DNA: TGTGCCAGCAGCGGGACAGCCACAGATACGCAGTATTTT. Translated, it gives CASSGTATDTQYF. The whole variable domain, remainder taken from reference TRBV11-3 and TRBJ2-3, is EAGVVQSPRYKIIEKKQPVAFWCNPISGHNTLYWYLQNLGQGPELLIRYENEEAVDDSQLPKDRFSAERLKGVDSTLKIQPAELGDSAVYLCASSGTATDTQYFGPGTRLTVL.

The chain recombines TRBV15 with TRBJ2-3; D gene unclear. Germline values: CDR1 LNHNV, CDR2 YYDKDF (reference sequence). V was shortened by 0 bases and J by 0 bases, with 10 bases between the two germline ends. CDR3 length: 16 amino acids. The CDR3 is CATSRDSSLSTDTQYF. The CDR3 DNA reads TGTGCCACCAGCAGAGATTCGTCGCTTAGCACAGATACGCAGTATTTT.

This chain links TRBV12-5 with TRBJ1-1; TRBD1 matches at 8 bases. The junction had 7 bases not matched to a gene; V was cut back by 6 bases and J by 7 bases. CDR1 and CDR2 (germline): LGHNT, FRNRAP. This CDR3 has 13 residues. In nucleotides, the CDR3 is TGTGCTAGTGGAACAGGGGGTCGTGGTGAAGCTTTCTTT. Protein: CASGTGGRGEAFF. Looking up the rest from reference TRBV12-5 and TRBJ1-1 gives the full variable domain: DARVTQTPRHKVTEMGQEVTMRCQPILGHNTVFWYRQTMMQGLELLAYFRNRAPLDDSGMPKDRFSAEMPDATLATLKIQPSEPRDSAVYFCASGTGGRGEAFFGQGTRLTVV.

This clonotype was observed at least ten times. The CDR3 nucleotides read TGTGCCAGCAGCCCCCACGGGGAGACCCAGTACTTC. Protein: CASSPHGETQYF. The chain recombines TRBV7-3 with TRBJ2-5; unclear D gene. CDR1 is SGHTA and CDR2 is FQGTGA in the germline V gene. The germline V and J ends were trimmed by 5 bases and 5 bases, with 9 bases remaining between them. The CDR3 loop spans 12 amino acids.

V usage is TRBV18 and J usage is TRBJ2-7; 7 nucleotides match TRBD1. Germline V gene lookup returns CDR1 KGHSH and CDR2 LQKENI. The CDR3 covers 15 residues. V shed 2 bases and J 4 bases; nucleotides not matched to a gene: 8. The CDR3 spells CASSPATGQTYEQYF. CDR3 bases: TGTGCCAGCTCACCAGCAACGGGACAGACATACGAGCAGTACTTC.

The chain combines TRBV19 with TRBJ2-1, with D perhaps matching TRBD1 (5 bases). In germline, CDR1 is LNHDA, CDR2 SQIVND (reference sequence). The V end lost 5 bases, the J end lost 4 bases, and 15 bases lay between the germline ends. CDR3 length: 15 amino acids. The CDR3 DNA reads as TGTGCCAGTAGTGGATTCCAGGGATCATACAATGAGCAGTTCTTC. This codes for CASSGFQGSYNEQFF. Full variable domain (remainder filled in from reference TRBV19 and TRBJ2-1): DGGITQSPKYLFRKEGQNVTLSCEQNLNHDAMYWYRQDPGQGLRLIYYSQIVNDFQKGDIAEGYSVSREKKESFPLTVTSAQKNPTAFYLCASSGFQGSYNEQFFGPGTRLTVL.

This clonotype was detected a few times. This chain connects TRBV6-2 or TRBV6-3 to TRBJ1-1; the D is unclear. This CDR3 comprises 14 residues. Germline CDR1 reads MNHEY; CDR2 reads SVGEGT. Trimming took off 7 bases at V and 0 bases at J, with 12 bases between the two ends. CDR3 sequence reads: CASTPERMNTEAFF. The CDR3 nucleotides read TGTGCCAGCACCCCGGAGAGAATGAACACTGAAGCTTTCTTT.

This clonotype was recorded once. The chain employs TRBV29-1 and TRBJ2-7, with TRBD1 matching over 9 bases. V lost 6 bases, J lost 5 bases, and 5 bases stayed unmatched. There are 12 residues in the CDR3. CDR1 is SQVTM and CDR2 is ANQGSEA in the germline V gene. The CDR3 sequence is CSVLGQGNEQYV. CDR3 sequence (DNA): TGCAGCGTACTGGGACAGGGAAACGAGCAGTACGTC.

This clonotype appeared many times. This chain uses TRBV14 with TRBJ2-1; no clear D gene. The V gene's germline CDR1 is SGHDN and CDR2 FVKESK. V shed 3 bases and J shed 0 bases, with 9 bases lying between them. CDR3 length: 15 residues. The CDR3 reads CASSHTASSYNEQFF. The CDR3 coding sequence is TGTGCCAGCAGCCATACAGCCTCCTCCTACAATGAGCAGTTCTTC.

The CDR3 protein is CASSWGTSPLTGELFF. In DNA form, the CDR3 reads TGTGCCAGCAGCTGGGGGACCAGCCCTTTAACCGGGGAGCTGTTTTTT. The chain is built from TRBV5-4 and TRBJ2-2, with D perhaps given as TRBD1 or TRBD2 (5 bases each). The CDR3 length is 16 residues. Germline-derived CDR1 and CDR2 are SGHNT and YYREEE (reference sequence). V lost 3 bases and J 5 bases, leaving 17 bases between the germline ends.

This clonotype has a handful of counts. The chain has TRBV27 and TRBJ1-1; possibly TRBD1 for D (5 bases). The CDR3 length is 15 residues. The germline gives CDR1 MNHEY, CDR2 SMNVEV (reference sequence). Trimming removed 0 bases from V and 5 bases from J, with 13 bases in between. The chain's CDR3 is CASSLSPGLGTEAFF. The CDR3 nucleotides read TGTGCCAGCAGTTTATCTCCAGGGTTGGGTACTGAAGCTTTCTTT.

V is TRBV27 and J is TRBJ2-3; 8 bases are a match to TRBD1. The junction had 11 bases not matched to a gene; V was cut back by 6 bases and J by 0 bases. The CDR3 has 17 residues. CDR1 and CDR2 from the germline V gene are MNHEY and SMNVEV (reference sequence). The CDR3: CASSRHTTGVSTDTQYF. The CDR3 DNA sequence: TGTGCCAGCAGCCGTCACACGACAGGGGTGAGCACAGATACGCAGTATTTT.

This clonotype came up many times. The CDR3 coding sequence is TGTGCCAGCAGCTTATGGGAAGACAATGAGCAGTTCTTC. Its translation is CASSLWEDNEQFF. J is TRBJ2-1 and V is TRBV7-2; D call uncertain. There are 13 residues in the CDR3. Trimming took 2 bases from V and 5 from J, leaving 7 bases between them. Germline V gives CDR1 SGHTA, CDR2 FQGNSA.

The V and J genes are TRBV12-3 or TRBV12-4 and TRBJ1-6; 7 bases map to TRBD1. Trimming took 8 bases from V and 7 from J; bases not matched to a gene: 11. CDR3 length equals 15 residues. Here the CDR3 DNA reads TGTGCCAGCCATCCGACGGGACAGACCAATTCACCCCTCCACTTT. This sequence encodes CASHPTGQTNSPLHF.

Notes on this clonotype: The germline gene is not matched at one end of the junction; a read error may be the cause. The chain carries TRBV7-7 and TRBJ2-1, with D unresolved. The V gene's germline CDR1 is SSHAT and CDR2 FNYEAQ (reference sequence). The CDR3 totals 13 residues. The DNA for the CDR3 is TGTGCTAGCAGCTTAAGCCAGGCCAATGAGCAGTTCTTC. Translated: CASSLSQANEQFF. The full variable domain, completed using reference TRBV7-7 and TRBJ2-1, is GAGVSQSPRYKVTKRGQDVTLRCDPISSHATLYWYQQALGQGPEFLTYFNYEAQPDKSGLPSDRFSAERPEGSISTLTIQRTEQRDSAMYRCASSLSQANEQFFGPGTRLTVL.

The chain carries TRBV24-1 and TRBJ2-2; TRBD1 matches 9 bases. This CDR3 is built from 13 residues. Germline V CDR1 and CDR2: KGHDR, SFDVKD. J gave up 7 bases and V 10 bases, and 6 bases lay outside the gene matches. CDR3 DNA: TGTGCCACTCGGACAGGGGACTTCGGGGAGCTGTTTTTT. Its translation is CATRTGDFGELFF.

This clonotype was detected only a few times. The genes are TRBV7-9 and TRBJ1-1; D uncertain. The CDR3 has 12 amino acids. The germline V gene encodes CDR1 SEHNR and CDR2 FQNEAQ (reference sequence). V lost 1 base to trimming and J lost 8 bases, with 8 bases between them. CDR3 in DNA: TGTGCCAGCAGCTTAGATTCGGCCGAAGCTTTCTTT. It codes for CASSLDSAEAFF. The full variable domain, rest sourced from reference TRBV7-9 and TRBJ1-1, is DTGVSQNPRHKITKRGQNVTFRCDPISEHNRLYWYRQTLGQGPEFLTYFQNEAQLEKSRLLSDRFSAERPKGSFSTLEIQRTEQGDSAMYLCASSLDSAEAFFGQGTRLTVV.

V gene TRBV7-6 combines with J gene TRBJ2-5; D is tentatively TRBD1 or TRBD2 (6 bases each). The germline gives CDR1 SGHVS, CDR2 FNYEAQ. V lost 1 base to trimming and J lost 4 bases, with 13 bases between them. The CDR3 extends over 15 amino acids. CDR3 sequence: CASSLGGAEGETQYF. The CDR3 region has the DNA TGTGCCAGCAGCTTAGGGGGGGCCGAGGGAGAGACCCAGTACTTC.